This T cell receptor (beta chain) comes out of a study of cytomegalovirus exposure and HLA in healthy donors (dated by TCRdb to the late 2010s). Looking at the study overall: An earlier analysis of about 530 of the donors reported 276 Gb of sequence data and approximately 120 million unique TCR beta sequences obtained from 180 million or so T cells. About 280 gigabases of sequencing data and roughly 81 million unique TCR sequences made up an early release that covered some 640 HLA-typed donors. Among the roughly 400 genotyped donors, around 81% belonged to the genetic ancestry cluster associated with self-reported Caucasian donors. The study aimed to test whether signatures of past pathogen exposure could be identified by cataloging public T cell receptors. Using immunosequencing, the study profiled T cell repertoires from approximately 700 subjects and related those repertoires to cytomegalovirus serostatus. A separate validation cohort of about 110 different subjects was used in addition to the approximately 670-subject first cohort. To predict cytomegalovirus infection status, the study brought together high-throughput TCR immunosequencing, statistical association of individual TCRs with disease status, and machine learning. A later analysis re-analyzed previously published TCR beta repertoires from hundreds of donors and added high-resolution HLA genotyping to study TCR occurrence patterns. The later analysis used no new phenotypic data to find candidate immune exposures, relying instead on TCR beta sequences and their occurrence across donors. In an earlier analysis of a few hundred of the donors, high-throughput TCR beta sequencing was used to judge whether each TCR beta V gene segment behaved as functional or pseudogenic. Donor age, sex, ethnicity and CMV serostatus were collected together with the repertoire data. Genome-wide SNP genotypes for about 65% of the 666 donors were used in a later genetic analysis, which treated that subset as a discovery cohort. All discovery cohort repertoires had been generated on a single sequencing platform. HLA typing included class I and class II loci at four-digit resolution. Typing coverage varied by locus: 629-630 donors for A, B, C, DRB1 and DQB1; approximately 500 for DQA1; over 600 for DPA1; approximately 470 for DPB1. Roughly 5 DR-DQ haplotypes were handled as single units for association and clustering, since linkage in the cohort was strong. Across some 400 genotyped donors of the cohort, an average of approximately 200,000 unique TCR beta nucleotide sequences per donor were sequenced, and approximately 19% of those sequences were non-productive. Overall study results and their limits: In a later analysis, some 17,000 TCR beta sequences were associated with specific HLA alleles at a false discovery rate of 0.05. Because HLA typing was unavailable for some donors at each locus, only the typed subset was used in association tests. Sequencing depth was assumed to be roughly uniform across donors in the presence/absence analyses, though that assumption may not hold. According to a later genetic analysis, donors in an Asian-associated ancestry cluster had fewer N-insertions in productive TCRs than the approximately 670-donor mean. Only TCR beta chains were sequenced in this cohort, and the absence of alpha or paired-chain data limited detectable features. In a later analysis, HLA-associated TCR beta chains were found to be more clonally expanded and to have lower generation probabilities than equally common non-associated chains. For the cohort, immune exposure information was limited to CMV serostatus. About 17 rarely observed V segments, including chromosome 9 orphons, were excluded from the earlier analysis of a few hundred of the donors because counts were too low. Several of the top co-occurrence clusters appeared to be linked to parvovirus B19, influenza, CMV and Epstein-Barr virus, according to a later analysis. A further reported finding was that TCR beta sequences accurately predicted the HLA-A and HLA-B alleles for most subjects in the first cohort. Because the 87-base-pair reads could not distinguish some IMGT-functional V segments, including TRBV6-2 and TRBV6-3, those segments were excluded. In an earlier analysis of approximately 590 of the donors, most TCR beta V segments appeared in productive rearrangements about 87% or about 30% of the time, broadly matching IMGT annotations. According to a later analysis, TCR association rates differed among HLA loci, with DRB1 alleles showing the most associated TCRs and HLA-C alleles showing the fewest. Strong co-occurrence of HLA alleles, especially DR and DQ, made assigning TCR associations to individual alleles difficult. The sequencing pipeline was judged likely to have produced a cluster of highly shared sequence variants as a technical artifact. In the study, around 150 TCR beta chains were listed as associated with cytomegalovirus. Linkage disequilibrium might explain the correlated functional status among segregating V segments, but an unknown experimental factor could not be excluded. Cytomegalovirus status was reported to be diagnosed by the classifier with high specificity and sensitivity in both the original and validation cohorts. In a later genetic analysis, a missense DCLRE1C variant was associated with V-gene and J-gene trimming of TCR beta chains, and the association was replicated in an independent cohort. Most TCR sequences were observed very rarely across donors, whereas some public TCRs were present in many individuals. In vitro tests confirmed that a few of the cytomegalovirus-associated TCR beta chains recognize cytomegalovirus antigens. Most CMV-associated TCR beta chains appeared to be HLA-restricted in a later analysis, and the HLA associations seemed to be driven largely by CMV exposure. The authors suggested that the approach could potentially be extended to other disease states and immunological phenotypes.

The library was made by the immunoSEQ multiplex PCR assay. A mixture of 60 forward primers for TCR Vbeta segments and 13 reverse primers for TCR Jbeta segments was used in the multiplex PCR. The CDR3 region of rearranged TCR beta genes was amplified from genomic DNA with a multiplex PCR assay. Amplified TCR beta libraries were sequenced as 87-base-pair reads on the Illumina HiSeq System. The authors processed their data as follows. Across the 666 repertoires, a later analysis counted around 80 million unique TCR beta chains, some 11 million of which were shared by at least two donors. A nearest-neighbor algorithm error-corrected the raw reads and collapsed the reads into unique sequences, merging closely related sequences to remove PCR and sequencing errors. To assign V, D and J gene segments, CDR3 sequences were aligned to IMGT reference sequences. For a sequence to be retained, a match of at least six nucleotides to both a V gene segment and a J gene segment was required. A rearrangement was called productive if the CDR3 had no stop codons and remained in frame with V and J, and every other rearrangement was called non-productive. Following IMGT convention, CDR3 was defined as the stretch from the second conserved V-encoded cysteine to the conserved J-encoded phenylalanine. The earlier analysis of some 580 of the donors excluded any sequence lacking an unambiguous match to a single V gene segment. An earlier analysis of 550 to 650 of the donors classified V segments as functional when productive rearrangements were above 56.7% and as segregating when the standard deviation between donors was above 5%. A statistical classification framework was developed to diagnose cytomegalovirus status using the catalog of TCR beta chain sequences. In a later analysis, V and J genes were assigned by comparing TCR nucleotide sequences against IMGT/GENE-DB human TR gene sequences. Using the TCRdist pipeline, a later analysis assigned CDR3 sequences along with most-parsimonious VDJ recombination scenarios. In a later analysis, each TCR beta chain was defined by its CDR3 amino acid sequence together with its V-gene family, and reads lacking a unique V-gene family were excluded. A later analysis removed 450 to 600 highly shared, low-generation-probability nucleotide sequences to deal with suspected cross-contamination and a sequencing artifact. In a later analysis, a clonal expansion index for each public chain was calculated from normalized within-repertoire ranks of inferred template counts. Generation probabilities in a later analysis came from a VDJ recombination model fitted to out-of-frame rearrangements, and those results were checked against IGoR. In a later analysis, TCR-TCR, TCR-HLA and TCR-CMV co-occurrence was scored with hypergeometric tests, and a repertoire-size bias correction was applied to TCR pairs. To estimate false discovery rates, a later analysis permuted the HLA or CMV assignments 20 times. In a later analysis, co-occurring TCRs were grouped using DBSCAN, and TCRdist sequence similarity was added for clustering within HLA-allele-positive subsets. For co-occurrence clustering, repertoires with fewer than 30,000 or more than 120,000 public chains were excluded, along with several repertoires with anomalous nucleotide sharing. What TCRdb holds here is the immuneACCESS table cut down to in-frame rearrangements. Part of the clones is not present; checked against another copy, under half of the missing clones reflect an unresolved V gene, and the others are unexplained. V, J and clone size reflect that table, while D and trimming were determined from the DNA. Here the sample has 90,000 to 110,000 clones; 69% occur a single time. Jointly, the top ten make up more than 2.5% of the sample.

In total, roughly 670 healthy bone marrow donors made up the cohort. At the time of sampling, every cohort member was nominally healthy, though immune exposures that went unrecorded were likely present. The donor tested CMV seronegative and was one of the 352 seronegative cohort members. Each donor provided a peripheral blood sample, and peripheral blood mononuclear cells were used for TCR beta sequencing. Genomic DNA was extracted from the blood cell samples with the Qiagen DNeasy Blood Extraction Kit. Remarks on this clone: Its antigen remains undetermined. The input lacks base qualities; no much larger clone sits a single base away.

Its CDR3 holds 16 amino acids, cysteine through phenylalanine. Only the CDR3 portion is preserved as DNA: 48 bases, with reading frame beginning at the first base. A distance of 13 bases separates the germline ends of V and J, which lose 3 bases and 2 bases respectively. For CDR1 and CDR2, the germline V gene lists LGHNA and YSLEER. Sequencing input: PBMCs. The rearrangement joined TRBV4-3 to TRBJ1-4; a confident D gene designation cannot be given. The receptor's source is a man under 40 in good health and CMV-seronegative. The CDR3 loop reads CASSHSSQATNEKLFF. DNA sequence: TGCGCCAGCAGCCATTCGAGCCAGGCGACTAATGAAAAACTGTTTTTT.